This record concerns one T cell receptor (beta chain) sequence. The repertoire was sequenced with immunoSEQ multiplex PCR; TCRdb's copy has only in-frame clones and lacks some. The sample includes 2 million to 2.5 million clones, 90% to 96% of them seen just once. This sample was included in a study of shared clonotypes between healthy human individuals. CDR3 size: 15 residues. Per germline, CDR1 GTSNPN and CDR2 SVGIG (reference sequence). Trimming stripped 3 bases from V and 3 bases from J, with 15 bases between. The sample consisted of naive CD4+ T cells sorted from blood. As to subset: CD45RA+ positively selected. The J gene is TRBJ2-1, the V gene TRBV30; the D gene is possibly TRBD2 (6 bases). This clonotype was sampled from a man between 18 and 35 years old in good health. The CDR3 nucleotides are TGTGCCTGGAGACTTAGCGGTATTTTCTACAATGAGCAGTTCTTC. It codes for CAWRLSGIFYNEQFF.